This T cell receptor (beta chain) comes out of a study of neurological immune-mediated disorders. TCRdb re-analysed the 5' RACE reads in MiXCR, keeping a single row per CDR3 protein. The table records 27,000 or so distinct CDR3 sequences, over 3% of them present only once. Germline loops: CDR1 DFQATT, CDR2 SNEGSKA (reference sequence). The CDR3 totals 15 residues. Trimming stripped 0 bases from V and 1 base from J, with 12 bases between. There are many counts of this clonotype. This clonotype was obtained from a woman in her 30s with multiple sclerosis. The chain employs TRBV20-1 and TRBJ2-5, with D possibly matching TRBD1 (5 bases). The material sequenced was PBMCs. For the CDR3, the DNA is TGCAGTGCTAGAGATGGGGCAGACTTCCAAGAGACCCAGTACTTC. Encoded protein: CSARDGADFQETQYF.